The T cell receptor (beta chain) described here comes from a study of blood T cell repertoires in COVID-19. Study details: From the United States, Italy and Spain came samples of acute and convalescent COVID-19. T cells, B-cell-depleted T cells, or PBMCs supplied cDNA or gDNA.

Source study methods: Reference gene primer amplification gave nucleated cell count estimates. Profiling relied on immunoSEQ multiplex PCR, and the TCRdb table lists in-frame clones only, not all of them. Clonal size and the V and J genes are those of that table, whereas D and trimming came from the DNA. This sample carries around 130,000 clones, around 89% of them seen once, and the ten largest clones take around 30%. This CDR3 region has 14 residues. Germline V gives CDR1 SGHRS, CDR2 YFSETQ. V lost 5 bases, J lost 3 bases, and 15 bases lay in between. This sequence originates from a man between 65 and 85 years old with active or convalescent COVID-19. Sample: peripheral blood. The gene calls are TRBV5-1 and TRBJ2-7; a weak D match, TRBD2 (6 bases). The CDR3 is CASSSTSTYYEQYF. CDR3 in DNA: TGCGCCAGCAGTTCCACTAGCACCTACTACGAGCAGTACTTC.